This TCR beta chain was obtained from a study of T cells in Graves' hyperthyroidism and ophthalmopathy. This clonotype occurred many times. RNA transcripts served as the template for amplifying TCR beta CDR3 regions. Primed by the HTBI set, a first-round RT-PCR was run on the TCR CDR3. Each CDR3 protein is one row after TCRdb ran MiXCR on the multiplex PCR reads. This table has 250,000 to 400,000 distinct CDR3 sequences, roughly 13% appearing once. Germline-derived CDR1 and CDR2 are MNHNS and SASEGT. With 6 bases removed from V and 0 bases from J, the gap between germline ends came to 6 bases. The CDR3 covers 13 residues.

Sample: blood. The clonotype was recovered from a woman in her thirties or forties with Graves' ophthalmopathy. The chain carries TRBV6-1 and TRBJ1-5, with D unclear. CDR3 residues: CASSAVSNQPQHF. The CDR3 region has the DNA TGTGCCAGCAGCGCAGTTAGCAATCAGCCCCAGCATTTT.